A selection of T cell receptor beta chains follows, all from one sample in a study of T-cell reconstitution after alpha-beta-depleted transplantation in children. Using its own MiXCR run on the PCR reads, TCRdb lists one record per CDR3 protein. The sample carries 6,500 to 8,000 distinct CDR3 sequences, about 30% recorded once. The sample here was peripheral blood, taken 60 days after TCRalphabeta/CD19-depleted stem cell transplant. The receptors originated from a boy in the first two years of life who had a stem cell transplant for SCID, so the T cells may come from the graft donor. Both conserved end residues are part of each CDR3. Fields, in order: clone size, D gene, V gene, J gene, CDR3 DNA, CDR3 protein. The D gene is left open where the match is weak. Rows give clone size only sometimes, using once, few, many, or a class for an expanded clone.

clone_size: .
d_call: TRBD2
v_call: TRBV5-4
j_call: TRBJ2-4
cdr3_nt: TGTGCCAGCAGCGGACTAGCGAAAAAAAACATTCAGTACTTC
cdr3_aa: CASSGLAKKNIQYF

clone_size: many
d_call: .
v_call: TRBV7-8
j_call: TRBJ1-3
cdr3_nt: TGTGCCAGCAGCTTAGGACAGGTCGCGGCTGGAAACACCATATATTTT
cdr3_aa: CASSLGQVAAGNTIYF

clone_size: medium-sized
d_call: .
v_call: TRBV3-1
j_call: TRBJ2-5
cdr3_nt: TGTGCCAGCAGCCAAGGTCGGGCGGGGACCCAGTACTTC
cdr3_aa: CASSQGRAGTQYF

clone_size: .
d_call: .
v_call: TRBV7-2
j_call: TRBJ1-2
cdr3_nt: TGTGCCAGCAGCAACAGGGTTTATGGCTACACCTTC
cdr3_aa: CASSNRVYGYTF

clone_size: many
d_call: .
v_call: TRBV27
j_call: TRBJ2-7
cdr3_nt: TGTGCCAGCCACACTTTACCAGGGAGAGGCCACGAGCAGTACTTC
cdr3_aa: CASHTLPGRGHEQYF

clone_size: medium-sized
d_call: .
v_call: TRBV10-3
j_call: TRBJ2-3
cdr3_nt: TGTGCCATCAGTGAGTCACTGGACGCGGCAGATACGCAGTATTTT
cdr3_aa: CAISESLDAADTQYF

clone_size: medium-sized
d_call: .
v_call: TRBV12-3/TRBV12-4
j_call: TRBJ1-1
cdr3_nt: TGTGCCAGCAGTTTCTATGGGGGGAACACTGAAGCTTTCTTT
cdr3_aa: CASSFYGGNTEAFF

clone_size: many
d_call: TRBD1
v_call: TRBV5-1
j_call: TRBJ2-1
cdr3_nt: TGCGCCAGCAGCTTGGAACCTCGGGGATTTCGGACAGGCTCGTTC
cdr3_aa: CASSLEPRGFRTGSF

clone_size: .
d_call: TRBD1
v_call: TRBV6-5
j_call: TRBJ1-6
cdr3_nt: TGTGCCAGCAGTTACGGGGACAGACCCCTCCACTTT
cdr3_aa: CASSYGDRPLHF

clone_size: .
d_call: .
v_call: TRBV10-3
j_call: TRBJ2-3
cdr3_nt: TGTGCCATCAGTGAGACCCCCGGGGTCCCCACAGATACGCAGTATTTT
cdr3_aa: CAISETPGVPTDTQYF

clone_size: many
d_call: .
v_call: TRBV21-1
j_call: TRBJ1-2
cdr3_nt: TGTGCCAGCAGCCTCCAAGGGACTAACTATGGCTACACCTTC
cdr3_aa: CASSLQGTNYGYTF

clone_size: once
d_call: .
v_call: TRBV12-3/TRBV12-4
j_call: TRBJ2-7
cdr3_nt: TGTGCCAGCACCAAGTCCGGGTTCCCCTACGAGCAGTACTTC
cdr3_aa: CASTKSGFPYEQYF

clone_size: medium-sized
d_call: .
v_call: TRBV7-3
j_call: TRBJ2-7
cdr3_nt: TGTGCCAGCAGCTTAAGAATGAGAAGGGCCTACGAGCAGTACTTC
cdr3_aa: CASSLRMRRAYEQYF

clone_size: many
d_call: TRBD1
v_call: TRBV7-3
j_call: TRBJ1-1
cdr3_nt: TGTGCCAGCAGCCTTGACCGGGACAGTGAAGCTTTCTTT
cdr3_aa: CASSLDRDSEAFF

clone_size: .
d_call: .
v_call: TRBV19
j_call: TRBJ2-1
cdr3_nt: TGTGCCAGTAGTATGGGATACAATGAGCAGTTCTTC
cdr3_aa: CASSMGYNEQFF

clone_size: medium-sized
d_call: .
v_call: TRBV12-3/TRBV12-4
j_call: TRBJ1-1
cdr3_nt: TGTGCCAGCAGGGCCCCATCAGACAGGAACACTGAAGCTTTCTTT
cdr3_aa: CASRAPSDRNTEAFF

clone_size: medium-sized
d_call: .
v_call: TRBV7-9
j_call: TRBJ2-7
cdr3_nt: TGTGCCAGCAACTTATACGAGCAGTACTTC
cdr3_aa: CASNLYEQYF

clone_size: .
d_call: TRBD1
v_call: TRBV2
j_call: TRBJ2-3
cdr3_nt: TGTGCCAGCACCCTTAGGACAGGGGGCTGGGATACGCAGTATTTT
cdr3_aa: CASTLRTGGWDTQYF

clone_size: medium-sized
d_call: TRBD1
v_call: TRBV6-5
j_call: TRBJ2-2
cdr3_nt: TGTGCCAGCACCCTCCGGACAGGGGTGAACACCGGGGAGCTGTTTTTT
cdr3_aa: CASTLRTGVNTGELFF

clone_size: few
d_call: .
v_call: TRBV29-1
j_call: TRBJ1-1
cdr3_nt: TGCAGCGTTGACAGGGCCTTTGAAGCTTTCTTT
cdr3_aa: CSVDRAFEAFF

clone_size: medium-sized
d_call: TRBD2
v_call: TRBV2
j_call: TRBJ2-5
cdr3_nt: TGTGCCAGCAGCGCTACGACTAGCGGGGGACGTAACCAAGAGACCCAGTACTTC
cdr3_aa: CASSATTSGGRNQETQYF

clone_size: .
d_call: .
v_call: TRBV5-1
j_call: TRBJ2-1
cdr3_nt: TGCGCCAGCAGCCCCAGGGTGTGGTACAATGAGCAGTTCTTC
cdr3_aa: CASSPRVWYNEQFF

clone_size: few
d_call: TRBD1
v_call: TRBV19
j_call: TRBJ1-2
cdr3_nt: TGTGCCAGTACCCTTCGACAGGGAAGATCGGAGGGCTACACCTTC
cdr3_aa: CASTLRQGRSEGYTF

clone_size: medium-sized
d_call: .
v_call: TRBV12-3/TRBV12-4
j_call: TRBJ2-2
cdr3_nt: TGTGCCAGCAGGAACCCGGGTTCAGAGACCGGGGAGCTGTTTTTT
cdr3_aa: CASRNPGSETGELFF

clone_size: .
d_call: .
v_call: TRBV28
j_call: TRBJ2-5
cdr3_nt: TGTGCCAGCAGTTTGCCTAGACCGCAAGAGACCCAGTACTTC
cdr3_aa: CASSLPRPQETQYF

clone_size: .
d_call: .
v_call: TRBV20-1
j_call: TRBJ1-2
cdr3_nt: TGCAGTGCTAGATACCCGGGGTTCCATGGCTACACCTTC
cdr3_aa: CSARYPGFHGYTF

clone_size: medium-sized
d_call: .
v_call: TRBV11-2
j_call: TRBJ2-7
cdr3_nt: TGTGCCAGCAGCTCTAGCCCTTGGGTCACTCCGTACGAGCAGTACTTC
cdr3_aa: CASSSSPWVTPYEQYF

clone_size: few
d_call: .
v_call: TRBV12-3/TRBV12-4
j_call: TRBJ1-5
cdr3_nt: TGTGCCAGCAGTTTGTCACAGATGAATCAGCCCCAGCATTTT
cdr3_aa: CASSLSQMNQPQHF

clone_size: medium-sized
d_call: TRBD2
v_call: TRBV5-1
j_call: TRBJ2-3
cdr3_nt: TGCGCCAGCAGCTTGGGGCGGGGGGCCCCAGATACGCAGTATTTT
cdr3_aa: CASSLGRGAPDTQYF

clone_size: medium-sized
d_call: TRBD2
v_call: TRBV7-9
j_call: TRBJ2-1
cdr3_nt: TGTGCCAGCAGCTCCATCACTAGCGGGGACCCCTACAATGAGCAGTTCTTC
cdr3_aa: CASSSITSGDPYNEQFF

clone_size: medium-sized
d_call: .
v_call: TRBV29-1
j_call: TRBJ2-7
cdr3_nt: TGCAGCGTTGAAGATCTGGGGTACGAGCAGTACTTC
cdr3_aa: CSVEDLGYEQYF

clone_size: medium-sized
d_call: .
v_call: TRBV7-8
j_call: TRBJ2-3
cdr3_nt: TGTGCCAGCAGCTTTTTGGGACTCAACACAGATACGCAGTATTTT
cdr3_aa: CASSFLGLNTDTQYF

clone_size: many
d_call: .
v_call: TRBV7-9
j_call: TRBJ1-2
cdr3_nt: TGTGCCAGCAGCTTCGTCCCCACGGGCCCTCGGGGAGGCTACACCTTC
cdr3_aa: CASSFVPTGPRGGYTF

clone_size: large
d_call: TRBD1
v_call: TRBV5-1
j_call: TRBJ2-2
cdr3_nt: TGCGCCAGCAGAGACAGGGGGCGCAACACCGGGGAGCTGTTTTTT
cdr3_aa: CASRDRGRNTGELFF

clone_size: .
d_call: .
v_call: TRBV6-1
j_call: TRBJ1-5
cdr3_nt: TGTGCCAGCAGTGAAGCGACCCAGGTGGGAAGGTTAGGTGATCAGCCCCAGCATTTT
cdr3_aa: CASSEATQVGRLGDQPQHF

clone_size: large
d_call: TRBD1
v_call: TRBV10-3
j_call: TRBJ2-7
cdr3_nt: TGTGCCATCAGTAAGGGACAGGGGGTCTACGAGCAGTACTTC
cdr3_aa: CAISKGQGVYEQYF

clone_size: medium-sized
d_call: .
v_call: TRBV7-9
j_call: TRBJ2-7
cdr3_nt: TGTGCCAGCAGCTTTGGGTTCTATTACGAGCAGTACTTC
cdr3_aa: CASSFGFYYEQYF

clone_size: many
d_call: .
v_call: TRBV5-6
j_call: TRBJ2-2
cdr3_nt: TGTGCCAGCAGCTCCCACGCAGGGGGGGACAGTACTCACACCGGGGAGCTGTTTTTT
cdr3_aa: CASSSHAGGDSTHTGELFF

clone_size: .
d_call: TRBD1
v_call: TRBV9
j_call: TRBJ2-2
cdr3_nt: TGTGCCAGCAGCCAGAGGGGACAGGGGGCCCGGGAGCTGTTTTTT
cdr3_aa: CASSQRGQGARELFF

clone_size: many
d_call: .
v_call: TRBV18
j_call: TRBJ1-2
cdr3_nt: TGTGCCAGCTCACTGGCCTTGGCAGACCTTAACTATGGCTACACCTTC
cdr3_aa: CASSLALADLNYGYTF

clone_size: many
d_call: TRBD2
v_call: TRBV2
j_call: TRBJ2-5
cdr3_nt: TGTGCCAGCACCCCCCGGCCAGGGAGGGTGGTGGAGACCCAGTACTTC
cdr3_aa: CASTPRPGRVVETQYF

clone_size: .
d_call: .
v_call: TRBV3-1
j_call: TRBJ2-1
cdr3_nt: TGTGCCTCCTCCAAGCAGGGCCAGCGGACATCCTACAATGAGCAGTTCTTC
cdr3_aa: CASSKQGQRTSYNEQFF

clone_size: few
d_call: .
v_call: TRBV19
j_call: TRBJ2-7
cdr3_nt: TGTGCCAGCAGAAAGAAATCACAGGGCTACGAGCAGTACTTC
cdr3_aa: CASRKKSQGYEQYF

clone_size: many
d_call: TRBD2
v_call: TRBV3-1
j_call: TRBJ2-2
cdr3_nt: TGTGCCAGCAGCCAAGTGGGGGGACTAGTGGACACCGGGGAGCTGTTTTTT
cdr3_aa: CASSQVGGLVDTGELFF

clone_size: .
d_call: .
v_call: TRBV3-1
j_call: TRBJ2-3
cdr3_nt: TGTGCCAGCTGCGGGCAGATAGCACAGAAGCGACCGAACACGCAGTATTTT
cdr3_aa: CASCGQIAQKRPNTQYF